What follows are 17 T cell receptor beta chains derived from one specimen sequenced in a study of OX40 agonist ivuxolimab in advanced cancers. Library prep was done by the immunoSEQ multiplex PCR assay. TCRdb obtained this table from immuneACCESS and retained in-frame rearrangements with V and J assigned. These tables miss some clones; where compared with another copy, unresolved V genes account for less than half of the shortfall, and the remainder is unexplained. Present in this sample are tens of thousands of clones, about 90% of which were seen just once. In total, the top ten clones hold over 9.5% of the sample. The sample consisted of CD4+ or CD8+ T cells sorted from blood, taken in a trial of the OX40 agonist ivuxolimab. All receptors come from an adult with an advanced solid tumor such as melanoma, head and neck, liver or kidney cancer.

The rearrangement uses TRBV4-3 and TRBJ1-1; D may be TRBD1 (6 bases). The germline V gene encodes CDR1 LGHNA and CDR2 YSLEER. The CDR3 extends over 16 amino acids. Trimming stripped 0 bases from V and 13 bases from J, with 24 bases between. The CDR3 sequence: CASSQDQYSGAHRGFF. The CDR3 coding sequence is TGCGCCAGCAGCCAAGACCAGTATTCAGGGGCCCATCGGGGTTTCTTT.

The chain joins TRBV7-2 to TRBJ1-2; tentatively, D is TRBD1 (6 bases). There are 17 residues in the CDR3. V dropped 5 bases and J dropped 2 bases, with 21 bases sitting between them. Germline V lookup: CDR1 SGHTA, CDR2 FQGNSA. In DNA, the CDR3 is TGTGCCAGCAGCCTCCGGGACACCCTCAATGTCAACTATGGCTACACCTTC. The encoded protein is CASSLRDTLNVNYGYTF.

In its sample, this clone was seen a few times. The gene calls are TRBV19 and TRBJ2-7; no clear D gene. The CDR3 covers 13 residues. Germline V gene lookup returns CDR1 LNHDA and CDR2 SQIVND (reference sequence). The V gene lost 6 bases and the J gene lost 6 bases, with 15 bases spanning the gap. The CDR3 nucleotides read TGTGCCAGTAGCCTTGGGATGCCAGCCGAGCAGTACTTC. It translates to CASSLGMPAEQYF.

The genes are TRBV27 and TRBJ2-1; D is perhaps TRBD2 (5 bases). The CDR3 covers 12 residues. Germline values: CDR1 MNHEY, CDR2 SMNVEV (reference sequence). V lost 8 bases and J lost 8, with 13 bases in between. The CDR3 sequence is CASRTAGDEQFF. The CDR3 region has the DNA TGTGCCAGCCGCACTGCGGGCGATGAGCAGTTCTTC.

The chain has TRBV11-2 and TRBJ1-1; D is undetermined. V lost 5 bases to trimming and J lost 8 bases, with 15 bases between them. The CDR3 covers 13 residues. Germline V CDR1 and CDR2: SGHAT, FQNNGV. CDR3 protein: CASSHDVVSEAFF. The CDR3 DNA reads TGTGCCAGCAGCCACGATGTGGTTTCCGAAGCTTTCTTT.

The V and J genes are TRBV7-2 and TRBJ2-7, with TRBD1 identical over 9 bases. V was clipped by 0 bases and J by 2 bases; unmatched bases: 5. This CDR3 has 16 amino acids. Germline values: CDR1 SGHTA, CDR2 FQGNSA. The CDR3 region is CASSLAGTGTTYEQYF. The CDR3 bases are TGTGCCAGCAGCTTAGCCGGGACAGGGACTACCTACGAGCAGTACTTC.

This clone was detected only once. The CDR3 DNA sequence: TGTGCCAGCAGTTCAACAGGGGGAGTTCGGACCCAGTACTTC. Translated: CASSSTGGVRTQYF. J is TRBJ2-5 and V is TRBV6-5; 8 nucleotides match TRBD1. V gave up 4 bases and J gave up 7 bases; unmatched junction bases: 8. Germline V CDR1 and CDR2: MNHEY, SVGAGI. This CDR3 is built from 14 residues.

This clone was detected once. This rearrangement joins TRBV4-3 to TRBJ2-5; D not resolved. CDR3 length equals 15 residues. V lost 2 bases and J 2 bases, leaving 12 bases between the germline ends. Germline V gene lookup returns CDR1 LGHNA and CDR2 YSLEER. This CDR3 is CASSQRLEPQETQYF. As DNA, the CDR3 is TGCGCCAGCAGCCAACGATTGGAGCCACAAGAGACCCAGTACTTC.

This chain uses TRBV13 with TRBJ2-3; TRBD2 is a possible D gene (6 bases). V shed 4 bases and J shed 0 bases, with 20 bases lying between them. Germline-derived CDR1 and CDR2 are PRHDT and FYEKMQ (reference sequence). The CDR3 loop spans 18 amino acids. The CDR3 spells CASSSPGLATTSTDTQYF. CDR3 sequence (DNA): TGTGCCAGCAGCTCCCCGGGGCTAGCGACTACTAGCACAGATACGCAGTATTTT.

V is TRBV4-2 and J is TRBJ2-3; D might be TRBD1 or TRBD2, each matching 5 bases. V gave up 0 bases and J gave up 3 bases, with 10 bases separating them. CDR1 and CDR2 from the germline V gene are LGHNA and YNFKEQ. CDR3 length equals 15 residues. CDR3 loop: CASSQEGLATDTQYF. The DNA for the CDR3 is TGTGCCAGCAGCCAAGAGGGGCTAGCTACAGATACGCAGTATTTT.

This chain joins TRBV4-3 and TRBJ1-5, with 8 bases matching TRBD1. Germline lookup yields CDR1 LGHNA and CDR2 YSLEER. This CDR3 spans 15 amino acids. Trimming cost V 1 base and J 3 bases; bases outside gene matches: 2. The CDR3 sequence: CASSQGTGYNQPQHF. The CDR3 region has the DNA TGCGCCAGCAGCCAAGGGACAGGGTACAATCAGCCCCAGCATTTT.

This chain uses TRBV5-8 with TRBJ2-1; D is ambiguous. Per germline, CDR1 SGHTS and CDR2 YDEGEE. Trimming left V 1 base short and J 6 bases short, with 8 bases between. This CDR3 comprises 13 residues. The CDR3 sequence: CASSLLRVNEQFF. The CDR3 bases are TGTGCCAGCAGCTTGTTAAGAGTCAATGAGCAGTTCTTC.

J is TRBJ1-1 and V is TRBV19; 10 nucleotides match TRBD1. Germline CDR1 LNHDA, CDR2 SQIVND (reference sequence). V dropped 10 bases and J dropped 4; count of bases not matched to a gene: 9. The CDR3 loop spans 14 amino acids. CDR3 nucleotide sequence: TGTGCCACCTGGGACAGGGGATGGGGCACTGAAGCTTTCTTT. It is translated as CATWDRGWGTEAFF.

The chain combines TRBV6-5 with TRBJ2-7; weak D call: TRBD2 (6 bases). The CDR3 has 14 residues. The V end was cut by 5 bases, the J end by 4 bases, with 15 bases between. Germline values: CDR1 MNHEY, CDR2 SVGAGI. CDR3 protein: CASSPGRGKYEQYF. Here the CDR3 DNA reads TGTGCCAGCAGTCCGGGGCGGGGAAAGTACGAGCAGTACTTC.

The CDR3 DNA follows: TGTGCCAGTAGTCCCGGGACAGGGAGCTACGAGCAGTACTTC. Translation gives CASSPGTGSYEQYF. The V call is TRBV19, the J call TRBJ2-7, with TRBD1 matching 9 bases. Trimming removed 5 bases from V and 3 bases from J; junction bases left unmatched: 5. CDR1 is LNHDA, CDR2 SQIVND, per germline (reference sequence). This CDR3 has 14 residues.

The V and J genes are TRBV9 and TRBJ1-2; TRBD1 matches 8 bases. This CDR3 has 15 residues. With 1 base clipped from V and 3 bases from J, the junction kept 5 bases outside the gene matches. Looked up from germline, CDR1 is SGDLS and CDR2 is YYNGEE. In DNA, the CDR3 is TGTGCCAGCAGCGTATCAGGGGGCGCAGACTATGGCTACACCTTC. Protein product: CASSVSGGADYGYTF.

The chain uses TRBV7-2 and TRBJ2-5; TRBD2 agrees at 8 bases. The CDR3 sequence is 17 residues long. Losses at the gene ends were 1 base for V and 7 bases for J; bases not matched to a gene: 14. Germline V lookup: CDR1 SGHTA, CDR2 FQGNSA. DNA of the CDR3: TGTGCCAGCAGCTTAGATAGGAGCGGGGGACGCCTCGTGACCCAGTACTTC. Translated: CASSLDRSGGRLVTQYF.